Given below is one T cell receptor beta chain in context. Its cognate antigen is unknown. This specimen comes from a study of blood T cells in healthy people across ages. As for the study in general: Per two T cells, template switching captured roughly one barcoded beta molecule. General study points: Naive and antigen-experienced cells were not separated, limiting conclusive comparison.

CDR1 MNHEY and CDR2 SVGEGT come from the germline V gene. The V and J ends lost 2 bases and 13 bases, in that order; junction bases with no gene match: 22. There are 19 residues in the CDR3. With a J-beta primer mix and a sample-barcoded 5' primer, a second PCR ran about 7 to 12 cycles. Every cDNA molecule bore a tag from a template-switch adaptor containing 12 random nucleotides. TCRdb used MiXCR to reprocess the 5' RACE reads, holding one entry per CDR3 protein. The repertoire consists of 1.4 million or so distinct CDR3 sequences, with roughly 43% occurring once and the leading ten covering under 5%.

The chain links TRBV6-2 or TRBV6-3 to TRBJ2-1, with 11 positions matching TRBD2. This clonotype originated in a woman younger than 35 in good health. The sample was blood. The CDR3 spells CASSYPPGTSGRKQGTQFF. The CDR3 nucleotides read TGTGCCAGCAGTTACCCTCCCGGGACTAGCGGACGCAAACAAGGGACCCAGTTCTTC.